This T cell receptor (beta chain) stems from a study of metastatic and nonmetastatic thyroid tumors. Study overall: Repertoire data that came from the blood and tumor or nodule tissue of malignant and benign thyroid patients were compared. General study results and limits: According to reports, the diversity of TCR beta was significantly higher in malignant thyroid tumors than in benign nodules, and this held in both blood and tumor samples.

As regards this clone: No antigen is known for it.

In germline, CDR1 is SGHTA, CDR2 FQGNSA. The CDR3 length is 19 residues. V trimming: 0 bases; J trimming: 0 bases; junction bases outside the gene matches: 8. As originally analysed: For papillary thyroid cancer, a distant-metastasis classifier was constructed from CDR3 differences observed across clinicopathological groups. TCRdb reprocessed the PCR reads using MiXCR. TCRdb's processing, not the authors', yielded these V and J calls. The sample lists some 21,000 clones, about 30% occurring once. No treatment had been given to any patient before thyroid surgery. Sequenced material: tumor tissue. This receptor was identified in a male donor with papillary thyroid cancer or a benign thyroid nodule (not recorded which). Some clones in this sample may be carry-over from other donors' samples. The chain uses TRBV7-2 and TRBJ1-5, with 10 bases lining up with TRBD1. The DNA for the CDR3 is TGTGCCAGCAGCTTAGCTCCAGACAGGGGGCTTCTTAGCAATCAGCCCCAGCATTTT. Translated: CASSLAPDRGLLSNQPQHF.